This T cell receptor (beta chain) was captured by sequencing in a study of shared clonotypes between healthy human individuals. In the authors' methods: Filtering differed since immunoSEQ provided only junctions, with no quality scores. Assay: immunoSEQ multiplex PCR; the TCRdb copy retains only in-frame clones and omits some. The V and J calls and clone size were taken over from that table, and D and trimming were inferred from the DNA. The sample carries some 2,000,000 clones, approximately 94% recorded once. CDR3 size: 15 residues. V was pared by 1 base and J by 6 bases, with 15 bases between. Germline V gene sequence: CDR1 LGHNA, CDR2 YSLEER. Naive CD8 cells lacked CD45RO and underwent positive selection for CCR7, leaving out terminally differentiated effector memory CD45RA+ cells.

Material for sequencing was naive CD8+ T cells sorted from blood. The source of this sequence is a man between 18 and 35 years old in good health. The genes are TRBV4-3 and TRBJ1-2; a possible D gene is TRBD1 (5 bases). Here the CDR3 reads CASSQGISGTDGYTF. The CDR3 DNA sequence: TGCGCCAGCAGCCAAGGGATTTCAGGGACCGATGGCTACACCTTC.